This TCR beta chain was sequenced for a study of blood T cell repertoires in COVID-19. The method was immunoSEQ multiplex PCR; TCRdb's version includes in-frame clones alone and lacks a portion of them. The repertoire holds 150,000 to 200,000 clones, with around two thirds as singletons. This clone was seen only once. Sequencing used peripheral blood. The clonotype was recovered from a woman older than 75 with acute or convalescent COVID-19.

This chain's CDR3 is CASSLTGQASLGEKLFF. The CDR3 nucleotides are TGTGCCAGCAGCTTGACAGGGCAAGCGTCGTTAGGCGAAAAACTGTTTTTT. This chain connects TRBV5-8 to TRBJ1-4, with D tentatively TRBD1 (6 bases). V lost 1 base and J lost 8, with 21 bases in between. Germline values: CDR1 SGHTS, CDR2 YDEGEE. The CDR3 runs 17 residues.